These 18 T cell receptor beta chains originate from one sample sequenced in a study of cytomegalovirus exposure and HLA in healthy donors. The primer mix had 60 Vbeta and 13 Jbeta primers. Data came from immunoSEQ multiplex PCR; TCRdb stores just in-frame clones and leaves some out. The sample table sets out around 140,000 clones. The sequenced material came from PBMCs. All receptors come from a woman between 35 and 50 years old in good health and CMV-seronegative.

The CDR3 loop reads CASSLAGGRDTGELFF. The CDR3, as DNA: TGTGCCAGCAGCTTGGCGGGGGGGCGCGACACCGGGGAGCTGTTTTTT. This rearrangement joins TRBV5-5 to TRBJ2-2; 8 bases map to TRBD2. Germline V gene sequence: CDR1 SGHKS, CDR2 YYEKEE (reference sequence). After removal of 0 bases from V and 3 bases from J, the junction contained 4 bases not matched to a gene. The CDR3 runs 16 residues.

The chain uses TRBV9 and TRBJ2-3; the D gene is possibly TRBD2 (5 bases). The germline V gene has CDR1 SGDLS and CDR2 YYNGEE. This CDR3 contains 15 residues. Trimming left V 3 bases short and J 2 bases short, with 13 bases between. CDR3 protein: CASSAPGDFTDTQYF. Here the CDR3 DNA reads TGTGCCAGCAGCGCCCCCGGGGATTTCACAGATACGCAGTATTTT.

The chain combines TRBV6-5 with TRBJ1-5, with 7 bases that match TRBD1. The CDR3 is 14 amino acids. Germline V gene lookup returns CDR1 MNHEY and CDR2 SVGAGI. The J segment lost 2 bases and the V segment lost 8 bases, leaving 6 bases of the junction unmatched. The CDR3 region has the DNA TGTGCCAGCGTACGGACAGGACGCAATCAGCCCCAGCATTTT. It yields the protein CASVRTGRNQPQHF.

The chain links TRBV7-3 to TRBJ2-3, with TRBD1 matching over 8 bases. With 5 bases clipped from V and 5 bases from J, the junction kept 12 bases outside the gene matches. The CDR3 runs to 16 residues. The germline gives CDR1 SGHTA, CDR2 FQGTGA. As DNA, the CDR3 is TGTGCCAGCAGCCCACAGGCGCAGGGGGCGGGAGATACGCAGTATTTT. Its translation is CASSPQAQGAGDTQYF.

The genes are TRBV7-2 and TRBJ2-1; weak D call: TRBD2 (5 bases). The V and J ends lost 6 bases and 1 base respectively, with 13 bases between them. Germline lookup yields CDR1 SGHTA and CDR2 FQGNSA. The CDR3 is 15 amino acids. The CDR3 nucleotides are TGTGCCAGCAGTCACTACGGGATGTCCTACAATGAGCAGTTCTTC. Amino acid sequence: CASSHYGMSYNEQFF.

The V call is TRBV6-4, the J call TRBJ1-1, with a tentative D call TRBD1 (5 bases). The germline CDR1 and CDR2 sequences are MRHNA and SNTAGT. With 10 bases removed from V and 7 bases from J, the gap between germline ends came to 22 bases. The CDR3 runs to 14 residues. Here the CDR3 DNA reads TGTGCCACCCGACAGACCTATTCCTTGGGTGAAGCTTTCTTT. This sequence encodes CATRQTYSLGEAFF.

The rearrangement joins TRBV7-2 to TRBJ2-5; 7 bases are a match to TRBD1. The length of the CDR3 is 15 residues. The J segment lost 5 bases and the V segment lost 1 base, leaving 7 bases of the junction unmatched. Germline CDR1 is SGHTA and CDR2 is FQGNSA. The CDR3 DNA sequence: TGTGCCAGCAGCTTAGACAGGGGATCGAGGGAGACCCAGTACTTC. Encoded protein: CASSLDRGSRETQYF.

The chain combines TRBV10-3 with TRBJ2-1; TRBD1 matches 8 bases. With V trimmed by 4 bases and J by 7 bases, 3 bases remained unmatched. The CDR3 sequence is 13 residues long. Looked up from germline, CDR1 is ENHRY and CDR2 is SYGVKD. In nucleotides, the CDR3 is TGTGCCATCAGTGGCCGACAGGGGAATGAGCAGTTCTTC. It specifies CAISGRQGNEQFF.

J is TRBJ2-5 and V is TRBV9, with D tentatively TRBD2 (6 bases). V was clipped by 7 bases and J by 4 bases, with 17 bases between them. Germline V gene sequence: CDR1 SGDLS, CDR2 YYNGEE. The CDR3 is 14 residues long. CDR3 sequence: CASGRGGAPETQYF. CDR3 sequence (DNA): TGTGCCAGCGGCCGCGGAGGGGCTCCAGAGACCCAGTACTTC.

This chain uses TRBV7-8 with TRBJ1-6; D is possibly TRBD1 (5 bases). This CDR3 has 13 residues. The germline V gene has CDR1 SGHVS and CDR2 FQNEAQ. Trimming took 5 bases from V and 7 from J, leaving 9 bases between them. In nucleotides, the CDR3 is TGTGCCAGCAGCCCGGGGGGGAATTCACCCCTCCACTTT. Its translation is CASSPGGNSPLHF.

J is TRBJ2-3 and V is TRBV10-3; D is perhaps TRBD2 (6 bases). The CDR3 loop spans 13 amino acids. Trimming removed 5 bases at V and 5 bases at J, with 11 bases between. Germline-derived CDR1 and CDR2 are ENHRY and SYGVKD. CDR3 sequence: CAISLTAGDTQYF. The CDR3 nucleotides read TGTGCCATCAGTCTCACAGCGGGAGATACGCAGTATTTT.

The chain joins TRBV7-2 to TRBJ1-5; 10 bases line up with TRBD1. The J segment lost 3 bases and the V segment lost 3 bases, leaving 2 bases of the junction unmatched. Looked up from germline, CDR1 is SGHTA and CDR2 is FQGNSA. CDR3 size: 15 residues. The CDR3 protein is CASSFGTGVNQPQHF. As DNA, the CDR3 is TGTGCCAGCAGCTTTGGGACAGGGGTCAATCAGCCCCAGCATTTT. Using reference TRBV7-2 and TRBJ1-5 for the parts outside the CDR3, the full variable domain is GAGVSQSPSNKVTEKGKDVELRCDPISGHTALYWYRQSLGQGLEFLIYFQGNSAPDKSGLPSDRFSAERTGGSVSTLTIQRTQQEDSAVYLCASSFGTGVNQPQHFGDGTRLSIL.

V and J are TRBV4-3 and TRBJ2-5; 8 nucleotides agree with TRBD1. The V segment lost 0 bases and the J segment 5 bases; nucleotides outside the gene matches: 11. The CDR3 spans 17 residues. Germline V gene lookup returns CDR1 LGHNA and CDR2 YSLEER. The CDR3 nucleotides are TGCGCCAGCAGCCAAGATCGGAGGGCAGGGGGCCGGGAGACCCAGTACTTC. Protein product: CASSQDRRAGGRETQYF.

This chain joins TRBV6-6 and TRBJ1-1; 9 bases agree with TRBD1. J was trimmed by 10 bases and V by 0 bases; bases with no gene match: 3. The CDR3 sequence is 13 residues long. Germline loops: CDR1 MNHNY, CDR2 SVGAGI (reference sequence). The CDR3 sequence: CASSYSQGQGAFF. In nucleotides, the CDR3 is TGTGCCAGCAGTTACTCGCAGGGACAGGGAGCTTTCTTT.

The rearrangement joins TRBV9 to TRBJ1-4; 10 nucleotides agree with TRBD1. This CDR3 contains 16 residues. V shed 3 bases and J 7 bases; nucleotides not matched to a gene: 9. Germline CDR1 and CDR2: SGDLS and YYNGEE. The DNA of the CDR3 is TGTGCCAGCAGCGCCGAAGACAGGGGGCGTCGTGAAAAACTGTTTTTT. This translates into CASSAEDRGRREKLFF.

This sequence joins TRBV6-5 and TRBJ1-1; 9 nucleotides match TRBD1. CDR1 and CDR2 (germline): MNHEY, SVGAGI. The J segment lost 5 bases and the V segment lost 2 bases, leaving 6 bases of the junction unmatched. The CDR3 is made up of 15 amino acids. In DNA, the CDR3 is TGTGCCAGCAGTTACAGTGACAGGGGGAGGACTGAAGCTTTCTTT. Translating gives CASSYSDRGRTEAFF.

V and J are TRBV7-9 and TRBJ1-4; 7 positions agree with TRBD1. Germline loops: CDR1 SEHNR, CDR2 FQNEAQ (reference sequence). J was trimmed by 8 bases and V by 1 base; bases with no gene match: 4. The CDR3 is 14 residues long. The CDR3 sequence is CASSLGTGAEKLFF. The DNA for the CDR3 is TGTGCCAGCAGCTTAGGGACAGGCGCCGAAAAACTGTTTTTT.

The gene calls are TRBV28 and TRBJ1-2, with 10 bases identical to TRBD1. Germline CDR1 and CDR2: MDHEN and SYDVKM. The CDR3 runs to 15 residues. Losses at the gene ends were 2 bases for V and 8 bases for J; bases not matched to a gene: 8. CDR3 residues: CASSLISGQGVGYTF. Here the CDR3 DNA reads TGTGCCAGCAGTTTAATATCAGGACAGGGGGTAGGCTACACCTTC.